Listed below are T cell receptor beta chains from one sample, sequenced in a study of T cells after yellow fever vaccination. Each CDR3 protein gets one entry after TCRdb re-called the 5' RACE reads with MiXCR. The top ten hold 15% of the sample, which has 40,000 to 50,000 distinct CDR3 sequences, about 6.8% seen once. This specimen consisted of CD8+ T cells not binding an NS4B(214-222) dextramer, sorted from PBMCs, obtained 45 days after the yellow fever booster vaccination. All receptors come from a man younger than 45 who received the YFV17D yellow fever vaccine. The CDR3 runs from the conserved cysteine through the conserved F or W. Each record gives: D gene, V gene, clone size, J gene, CDR3 DNA, CDR3 protein. The D gene is left open where the match is weak. Size values are once, few and many counts, or a class for expanded clones, and some rows have none.

>-|TRBV13|many|TRBJ2-7
TGTGCCAGCAGCCTCAGGGGGGCCGAGCAGTACTTC
CASSLRGAEQYF
>TRBD1|TRBV7-2|many|TRBJ2-5
TGTGCCAGCAGCTCAGCCGTGACAGGGGTTAACTTC
CASSSAVTGVNF
>TRBD2|TRBV20-1|-|TRBJ2-2
TGCAGTGCTAGGGGTTTAGTTACTAGCGGGAGTTACACCGGGGAGCTGTTTTTT
CSARGLVTSGSYTGELFF
>-|TRBV28|few|TRBJ2-5
TGTGCCAGCAGTACGGGCCCCATTTTGGAGACCCAGTACTTC
CASSTGPILETQYF
>TRBD1|TRBV2|many|TRBJ2-3
TGTGCCAGCAGTCCGGGACAGGATAGCACAGATACGCAGTATTTT
CASSPGQDSTDTQYF
>TRBD1|TRBV7-9|many|TRBJ1-2
TGTGCCAGCAGCTTAACAGGGGGCGTCAAATTCGGCTACACCTTC
CASSLTGGVKFGYTF
>-|TRBV19|many|TRBJ2-7
TGTGCCAGTAGTACCCCGGACAAGGGTTACGAGCAGTACTTC
CASSTPDKGYEQYF
>TRBD2|TRBV20-1|few|TRBJ2-7
TGCAGTGCTCCAAGCGGGAGCTCCTACGAGCAGTACTTC
CSAPSGSSYEQYF
>-|TRBV29-1|many|TRBJ2-1
TGCAGCGCGGTACAGGGTTCTTACAATGAGCAGTTCTTC
CSAVQGSYNEQFF
>TRBD2|TRBV15|many|TRBJ2-1
TGTGCCACCAGCGAAGCCGGGACTAGCGGCAATGAGCAGTTCTTC
CATSEAGTSGNEQFF
>-|TRBV4-3|many|TRBJ2-7
TGCGCCAGCAGCCAAGTAGTAGGGGGGATCTACGAGCAGTACTTC
CASSQVVGGIYEQYF
>-|TRBV29-1|many|TRBJ2-2
TGCAGCGTCCTACCGGCAGGGGATCACGGGGAGCTGTTTTTT
CSVLPAGDHGELFF
>-|TRBV12-3/TRBV12-4|many|TRBJ2-1
TGTGCCAGCAGCTCCACCTTAGGGAATGAGCAGTTCTTC
CASSSTLGNEQFF
>-|TRBV15|few|TRBJ2-3
TGTGCCACCAGCAAGATACGGGCAGATACGCAGTATTTT
CATSKIRADTQYF
>-|TRBV20-1|many|TRBJ2-4
TGCAGTGCTAGAGATGAAAAGCCGCTGGCCAAAAACATTCAGTACTTC
CSARDEKPLAKNIQYF
>TRBD2|TRBV20-1|-|TRBJ2-5
TGCAGTCTACTAGCGGGGCACCAACCGGCACAAGAGACCCAGTACTTC
CSLLAGHQPAQETQYF
>TRBD1|TRBV12-3/TRBV12-4|few|TRBJ1-6
TGTGCCAGCAACTCGGGGTGGGGACAGGACTCACCCCTCCACTTT
CASNSGWGQDSPLHF
>-|TRBV7-8|many|TRBJ2-2
TGTGCCAGCAGCGCCTTCTGGGACATCGGCGGGGAGCTGTTTTTT
CASSAFWDIGGELFF
>-|TRBV2|many|TRBJ2-1
TGTGCCAGCAGTGACTTCGAGCAGTTCTTC
CASSDFEQFF
>TRBD2|TRBV27|few|TRBJ2-6
TGTGCCAGCAGTTTAAGCGGGAGTATACTTTACTCTGGGGCCAACGTCCTGACTTTC
CASSLSGSILYSGANVLTF
>-|TRBV29-1|many|TRBJ2-7
TGCAGCGTTGGTGGGGGATCCTCCTACGAGCAGTACTTC
CSVGGGSSYEQYF
>TRBD2|TRBV20-1|-|TRBJ2-7
TGCAGTGCTAGAAATTACAGGACTAGTGACAACGAGCAGTACTTC
CSARNYRTSDNEQYF
>-|TRBV15|many|TRBJ2-2
TGTGCCACCAGCAGATCGATTGTGACCGCGAACACCGGGGAGCTGTTTTTT
CATSRSIVTANTGELFF
>-|TRBV10-3|-|TRBJ2-2
TGTGCCATCATAAGGGAGACGCACACCGGGGAGCTGTTTTTT
CAIIRETHTGELFF
>-|TRBV11-2|few|TRBJ2-3
TGTGCCAGCAGCCCCCGCCCCCCCCGGCCGGGCCTCCGGACAGATACGCAGTATTTT
CASSPRPPRPGLRTDTQYF
>-|TRBV27|medium-sized|TRBJ1-1
TGTGCCAGCAGTTTTTTTAGGACAGCCAGTACAACTGAAGCTTTCTTT
CASSFFRTASTTEAFF
>-|TRBV9|-|TRBJ2-7
TGTGCCAGCAGCGGCGAGGGGAGTTTCTACGAGCAGTACTTC
CASSGEGSFYEQYF
>TRBD2|TRBV6-5|many|TRBJ2-1
TGTGCCAGCAGTTGGGGACTAGCGGATAATGAGCAGTTCTTC
CASSWGLADNEQFF
>TRBD2|TRBV20-1|many|TRBJ2-5
TGCAGTGCTGCCCGGACTAGCGGGTACCAAGAGACCCAGTACTTC
CSAARTSGYQETQYF
>TRBD2|TRBV25-1|many|TRBJ2-5
TGTGCCAGCAGGGGACCGAGCGGGAGATGGGAAGAGACCCAGTACTTC
CASRGPSGRWEETQYF
>-|TRBV29-1|many|TRBJ2-7
TGCAGCGTCGCTGGACAGGGACTAATCTACGAGCAGTACTTC
CSVAGQGLIYEQYF
>-|TRBV5-1|-|TRBJ2-7
TGCGCCGGCAGCTTGGAGGGGGCAGTGTACTACGAGCAGTACTTC
CAGSLEGAVYYEQYF
>-|TRBV7-9|few|TRBJ2-7
TGTGCCAGCAGCAGCCCGGGGGGCGGCCAGCAGTACTTC
CASSSPGGGQQYF
>-|TRBV28|few|TRBJ2-5
TGTGCCAGCAGTATCCAGGGGATCCAAGAGACCCAGTACTTC
CASSIQGIQETQYF
>TRBD2|TRBV7-6|many|TRBJ2-5
TGTGCCAGCAGCCATGGGACTAGCGACGGGGTGTACCAAGAGACCCAGTACTTC
CASSHGTSDGVYQETQYF
>TRBD2|TRBV19|many|TRBJ2-7
TGTGCCAGTAGTATCCAGGTAGCGGGGTCCGAAGAGCAGTACTTC
CASSIQVAGSEEQYF
>-|TRBV6-5|many|TRBJ2-3
TGTGCCAGCAGTTACTCCTCCTTGTCCGGGGAGCCTACAGATACGCAGTATTTT
CASSYSSLSGEPTDTQYF
>-|TRBV19|many|TRBJ2-1
TGTGCCAGTAATAGCGGAGGTGGGTTGTTCTTC
CASNSGGGLFF
>-|TRBV28|many|TRBJ2-7
TGTGCCAGCAGTTTCTTCCAGGGAGGGGGCGAGCAGTACTTC
CASSFFQGGGEQYF
>TRBD1|TRBV4-3|few|TRBJ2-5
TGCGCCAGCAGAAGTGACATGGAACAGGGGCTTCCTTACTTC
CASRSDMEQGLPYF
>TRBD2|TRBV10-3|many|TRBJ2-5
TGTGCCATCAGCTTAGCGGGAGTCGGAGAGACCCAGTACTTC
CAISLAGVGETQYF
>TRBD1|TRBV6-5|-|TRBJ2-2
TGTGCCAGCAGTTCAGGGACAGGTGGCGGGGAGCTGTTTTTT
CASSSGTGGGELFF
>TRBD1|TRBV11-2|few|TRBJ2-1
TGTGCCAGCAGCTTCTCCTTCGCGCAACAGGGGCCCTTACGTAGTGAGCAGTTCTTC
CASSFSFAQQGPLRSEQFF
>-|TRBV18|many|TRBJ2-5
TGTGCCAGCAGCCAACAAGAGACCCAGTACTTC
CASSQQETQYF
>TRBD2|TRBV30|many|TRBJ2-1
TGTGCCTGGAGTATATTAGCGGGGGTTAAGAATGAGCAGTTCTTC
CAWSILAGVKNEQFF